The present TCR beta chain was sequenced within a study of shared clonotypes between healthy human individuals. Sequenced by immunoSEQ multiplex PCR; TCRdb stores in-frame clones only, minus some. The table has about 2.4 million clones, 93% seen once. V dropped 8 bases and J dropped 0 bases, with 11 bases sitting between them. The CDR3 covers 14 residues. Germline V gives CDR1 LGHNA, CDR2 YNFKEQ. This clone was counted once. The chain is built from TRBV4-2 and TRBJ2-1; D unclear. Sequencing input: naive CD4+ T cells from PBMCs. Sample subset: CD45RA+ positively selected. The sequence was obtained from a man younger than 35 in good health. Some clones in this sample may be carry-over from other donors' samples. CDR3 residues: CASGSSGSYNEQFF. As DNA, the CDR3 is TGTGCCAGCGGTTCTTCCGGCTCCTACAATGAGCAGTTCTTC.